This TCR beta chain was recorded in a study of T cell repertoires in cytomegalovirus infection. Per the germline V gene, CDR1 is MGHRA and CDR2 is YSYEKL. The V segment lost 1 base and the J segment 7 bases; nucleotides outside the gene matches: 8. The CDR3 length is 16 residues. With regard to this clonotype: Its antigen is undetermined.

TCRdb reanalysed the reads using MiXCR and keeps one entry per CDR3 protein. The data show 450,000 to 600,000 distinct CDR3 sequences, 33% seen once. V usage is TRBV4-1 and J usage is TRBJ2-5, with 11 nucleotides matching TRBD2. The source was cultured PBMCs, collected from culture after CMV antigen stimulation. This receptor was obtained from a human donor in good health (CMV status not recorded). Some clones in this sample may be carry-over from other donors' samples. CDR3 protein: CASSQVLAGGLGTQYF. Here the CDR3 DNA reads TGCGCCAGCAGCCAAGTCCTAGCGGGAGGACTGGGGACCCAGTACTTC.